A selection of T cell receptor beta chains follows, all from one sample in a study of control samples from healthy donors and cancer patients. The data were produced by immunoSEQ multiplex PCR, yet TCRdb's version contains in-frame clones alone and is incomplete. The data show roughly 200,000 clones, about 93% seen once. Sequenced input: blood. The receptors were gathered from a man aged 18 to 29 in good health. Both conserved end residues are part of each CDR3. The D gene is left open where the match is weak. The size of a clone is reported for some rows only, either as once, few or many, or as a class for expanded clones.

V gene	clone size	D gene	J gene	CDR3 DNA	CDR3 protein
TRBV19	-	TRBD1	TRBJ2-7	TGTGCCAGTAGCGATCCCGGGACAGTGCAGTACTTC	CASSDPGTVQYF
TRBV12-5	-	-	TRBJ1-2	TGTGCTAGTGGTTTGGATAACTATGGCTACACCTTC	CASGLDNYGYTF
TRBV9	-	TRBD2	TRBJ2-1	TGTGCCAGCAGCGGGGGCGGGGGGGCCGGTGAGCAGTTCTTC	CASSGGGGAGEQFF
TRBV19	-	TRBD1	TRBJ1-4	TGTGCCAGTACCCGACAGGGTGCAGAAAAACTGTTTTTT	CASTRQGAEKLFF
TRBV30	-	-	TRBJ1-5	TGTGCCTGGAGTGTGGGGGGTCCCGATCAGCCCCAGCATTTT	CAWSVGGPDQPQHF
TRBV4-1	-	-	TRBJ2-2	TGCGCCAGCAGCCACCGACTAGAGGTCACCGGGGAGCTGTTTTTT	CASSHRLEVTGELFF
TRBV27	-	TRBD1	TRBJ2-7	TGTGCCAGCAGTAGGGACAGGGGCTACGAGCAGTACTTC	CASSRDRGYEQYF
TRBV7-2	-	-	TRBJ1-1	TGTGCCAGCAGCTTAGTGGGACAGAACACTGAAGCTTTCTTT	CASSLVGQNTEAFF
TRBV19	-	TRBD2	TRBJ2-2	TGTGCCACCTTTTCCCCATCGGTACTAGCGGGGGGAAGAACCGGGGAGCTGTTTTTT	CATFSPSVLAGGRTGELFF
TRBV30	-	-	TRBJ1-3	TGTGCCTGGAGTGGTAGCCGCCTCTCTGGAAACACCATATATTTT	CAWSGSRLSGNTIYF
TRBV18	once	TRBD1	TRBJ2-5	TGTGCCAGCTCACACCGGGACAGGACGCAAGAGACCCAGTACTTC	CASSHRDRTQETQYF
TRBV6-2/TRBV6-3	-	-	TRBJ2-4	TGTGCCAGCAGTTACGGTTATGACAGAAGAAAACGCGACTACGACATTCAGTACTTC	CASSYGYDRRKRDYDIQYF
TRBV3-1/TRBV3-2	-	TRBD1	TRBJ2-7	TGTGCCAGCAGCCTTACGACAGGGGGGCCCTACGAGCAGTACTTC	CASSLTTGGPYEQYF
TRBV6-5	-	-	TRBJ2-5	TGTGCCAGCAGTAGGCAAGAGACCCAGTACTTC	CASSRQETQYF
TRBV30	-	-	TRBJ2-5	TGTGCCTGGAGCCCCTGGGGGGCCCAAGAGACCCAGTACTTC	CAWSPWGAQETQYF
TRBV30	-	-	TRBJ2-3	TGTGCCTGTGGACAGCTCCGTAGCACAGATACGCAGTATTTT	CACGQLRSTDTQYF
TRBV29-1	-	-	TRBJ2-3	TGCAGCGTTGATCGGGACCACACAGATACGCAGTATTTT	CSVDRDHTDTQYF
TRBV19	-	-	TRBJ2-2	TGTGCCAGTAGTCCCCGAGGGGAGGACACCGGGGAGCTGTTTTTT	CASSPRGEDTGELFF
TRBV30	-	-	TRBJ1-2	TGTGCCTGGAGTCCCCAGGGGCAGCTCTATGGCTACACCTTC	CAWSPQGQLYGYTF
TRBV9	-	TRBD1	TRBJ2-6	TGTGCCAGCAGCGTGGGGCGGACAGGGGAAATTTCTGGGGCCAACGTCCTGACTTTC	CASSVGRTGEISGANVLTF
TRBV7-6	-	TRBD1	TRBJ2-5	TGTGCCAGCAGGGATCAGGGGGCGGAGGAGACCCAGTACTTC	CASRDQGAEETQYF
TRBV25-1	-	TRBD1	TRBJ2-7	TGTGCCAGCAGTGACCGGGACAGGGTAAGCTCCTACGAGCAGTACTTC	CASSDRDRVSSYEQYF
TRBV2	-	-	TRBJ1-2	TGTGCCAGCAGTGACGGGGGATCGGCTGGCTACACCTTC	CASSDGGSAGYTF
TRBV2	-	TRBD1	TRBJ1-5	TGTGCCAGCTATCTGGGGCGGCTGACAGGGATAAATCAGCCCCAGCATTTT	CASYLGRLTGINQPQHF